This T cell receptor beta chain was obtained from a study of siplizumab effects on memory and regulatory T cells. In germline, CDR1 is LNHDA, CDR2 SQIVND (reference sequence). V lost 5 bases and J lost 8, with 9 bases in between. This CDR3 is 12 amino acids long. Notes on the study in general: Memory cells seemed less diverse than naive T cells, which also seemed major contributors to the alloresponse.

Assay used: immunoSEQ multiplex PCR; TCRdb lists only in-frame clones, some missing. Here the sample spans about 110,000 clones, roughly 92% being singletons. This clone was counted only a few times. What it recognizes is unknown. The receptor was derived from a human donor in good health. J is TRBJ1-4 and V is TRBV19; D not certain. Sequencing used CD4+ T cells sorted from blood. This chain's CDR3 is CASSQLPEKLFF. The CDR3 nucleotides read TGTGCCAGTAGTCAGCTCCCCGAAAAACTGTTTTTT.